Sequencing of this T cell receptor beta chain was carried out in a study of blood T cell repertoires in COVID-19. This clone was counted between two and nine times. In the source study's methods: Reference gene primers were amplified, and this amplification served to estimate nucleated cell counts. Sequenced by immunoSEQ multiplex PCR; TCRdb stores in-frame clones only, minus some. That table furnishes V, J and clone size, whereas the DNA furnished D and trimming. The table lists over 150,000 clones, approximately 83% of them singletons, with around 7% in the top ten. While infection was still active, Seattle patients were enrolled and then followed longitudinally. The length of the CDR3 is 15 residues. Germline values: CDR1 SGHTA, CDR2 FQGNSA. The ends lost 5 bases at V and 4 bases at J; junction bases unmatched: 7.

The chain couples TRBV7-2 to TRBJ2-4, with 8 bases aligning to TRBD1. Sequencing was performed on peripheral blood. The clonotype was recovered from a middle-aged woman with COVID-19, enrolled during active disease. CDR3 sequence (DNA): TGTGCCAGCAGCCCGTTCGGACAGGGTAAAAACATTCAGTACTTC. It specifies CASSPFGQGKNIQYF. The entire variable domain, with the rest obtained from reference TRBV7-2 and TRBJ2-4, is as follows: GAGVSQSPSNKVTEKGKDVELRCDPISGHTALYWYRQSLGQGLEFLIYFQGNSAPDKSGLPSDRFSAERTGGSVSTLTIQRTQQEDSAVYLCASSPFGQGKNIQYFGAGTRLSVL.